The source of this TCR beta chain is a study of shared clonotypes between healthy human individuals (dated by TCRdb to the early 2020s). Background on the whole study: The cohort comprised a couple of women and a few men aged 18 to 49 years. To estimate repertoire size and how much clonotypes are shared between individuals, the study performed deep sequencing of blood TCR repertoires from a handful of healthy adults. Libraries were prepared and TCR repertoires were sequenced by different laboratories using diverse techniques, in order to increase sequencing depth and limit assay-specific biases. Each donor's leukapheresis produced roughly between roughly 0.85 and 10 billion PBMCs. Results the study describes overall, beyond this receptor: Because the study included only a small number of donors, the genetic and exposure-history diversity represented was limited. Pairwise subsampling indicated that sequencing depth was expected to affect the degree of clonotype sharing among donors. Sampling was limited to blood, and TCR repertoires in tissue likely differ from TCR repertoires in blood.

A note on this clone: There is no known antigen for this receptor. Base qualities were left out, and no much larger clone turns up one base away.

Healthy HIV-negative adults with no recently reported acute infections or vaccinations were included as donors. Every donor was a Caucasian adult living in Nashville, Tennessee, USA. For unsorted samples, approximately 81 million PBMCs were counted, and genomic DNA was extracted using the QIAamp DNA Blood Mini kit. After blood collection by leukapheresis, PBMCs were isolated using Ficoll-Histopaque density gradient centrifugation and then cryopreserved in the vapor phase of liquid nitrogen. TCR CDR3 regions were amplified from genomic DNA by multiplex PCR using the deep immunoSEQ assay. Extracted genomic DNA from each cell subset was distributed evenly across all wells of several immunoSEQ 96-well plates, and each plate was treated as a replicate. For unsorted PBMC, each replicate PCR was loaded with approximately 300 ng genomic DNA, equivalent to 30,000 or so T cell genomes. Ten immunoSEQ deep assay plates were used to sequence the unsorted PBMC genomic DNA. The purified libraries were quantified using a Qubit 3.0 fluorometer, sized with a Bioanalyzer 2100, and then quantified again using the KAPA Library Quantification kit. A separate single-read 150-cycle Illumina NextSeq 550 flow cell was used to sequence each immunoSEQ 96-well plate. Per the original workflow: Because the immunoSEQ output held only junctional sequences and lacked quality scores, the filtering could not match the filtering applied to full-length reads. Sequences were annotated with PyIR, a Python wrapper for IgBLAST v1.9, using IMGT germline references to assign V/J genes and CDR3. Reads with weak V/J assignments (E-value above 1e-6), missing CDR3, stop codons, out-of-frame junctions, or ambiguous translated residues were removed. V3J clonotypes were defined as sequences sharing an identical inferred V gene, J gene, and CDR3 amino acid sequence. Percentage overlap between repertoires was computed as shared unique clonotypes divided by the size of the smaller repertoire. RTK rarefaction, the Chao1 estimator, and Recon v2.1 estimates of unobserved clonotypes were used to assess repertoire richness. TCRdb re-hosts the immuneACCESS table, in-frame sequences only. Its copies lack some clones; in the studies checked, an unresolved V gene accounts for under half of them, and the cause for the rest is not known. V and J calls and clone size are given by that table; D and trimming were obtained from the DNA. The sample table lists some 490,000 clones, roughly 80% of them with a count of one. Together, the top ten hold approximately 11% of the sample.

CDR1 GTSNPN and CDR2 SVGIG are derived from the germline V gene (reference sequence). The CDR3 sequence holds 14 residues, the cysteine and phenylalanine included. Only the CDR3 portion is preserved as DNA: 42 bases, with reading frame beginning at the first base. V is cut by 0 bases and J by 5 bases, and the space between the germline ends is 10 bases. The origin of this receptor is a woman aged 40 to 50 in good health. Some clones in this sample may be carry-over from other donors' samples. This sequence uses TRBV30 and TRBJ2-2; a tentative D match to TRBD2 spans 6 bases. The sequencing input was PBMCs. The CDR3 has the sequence CAWSVLRGTGELFF. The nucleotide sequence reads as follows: TGTGCCTGGAGTGTACTTCGGGGGACCGGGGAGCTGTTTTTT.